This entry lists 3 T cell receptor beta chains sequenced from one sample in a study of shared clonotypes between healthy human individuals. Naive CD8 cells, CD45RO-negative and positively selected for CCR7, excluded terminally differentiated effector memory CD45RA+ cells. Sequencing was performed with immunoSEQ multiplex PCR; in TCRdb, only in-frame clones are kept and a portion is missing. The sample lists about 550,000 clones, roughly 96% occurring once. Sample: naive CD8+ T cells sorted from blood. The receptor set was obtained from a woman between 25 and 40 years old in good health.

This clone was recorded once. The chain is built from TRBV11-2 and TRBJ1-1, with a weak D call TRBD1 (5 bases). Germline loops: CDR1 SGHAT, CDR2 FQNNGV. Trimming shortened V by 5 bases and J by 0 bases, and 13 bases separated the two germline ends. CDR3 length equals 15 residues. The CDR3 loop is CASSPFQGMNTEAFF. CDR3 nucleotides: TGTGCCAGCAGCCCTTTCCAGGGTATGAACACTGAAGCTTTCTTT.

This clone was picked up one time. CDR3 amino acids: CASSLYRTSSSYEQYF. In nucleotides, the CDR3 is TGTGCCAGCAGTTTATATCGGACCTCGAGCTCCTACGAGCAGTACTTC. The V call is TRBV27, the J call TRBJ2-7, with unresolved D. With 1 base removed from V and 0 bases from J, the gap between germline ends came to 13 bases. The CDR3 extends over 16 amino acids. The germline gives CDR1 MNHEY, CDR2 SMNVEV (reference sequence).

The J gene is TRBJ2-7, the V gene TRBV5-8; 9 nucleotides line up with TRBD1. The J segment lost 1 base and the V segment lost 5 bases, leaving 7 bases of the junction unmatched. Germline CDR1 and CDR2: SGHTS and YDEGEE. The CDR3 length is 15 residues. The CDR3 region is CASRGGQGGSYEQYF. The CDR3 nucleotides read TGTGCCAGCAGGGGGGGACAGGGAGGGTCCTACGAGCAGTACTTC.